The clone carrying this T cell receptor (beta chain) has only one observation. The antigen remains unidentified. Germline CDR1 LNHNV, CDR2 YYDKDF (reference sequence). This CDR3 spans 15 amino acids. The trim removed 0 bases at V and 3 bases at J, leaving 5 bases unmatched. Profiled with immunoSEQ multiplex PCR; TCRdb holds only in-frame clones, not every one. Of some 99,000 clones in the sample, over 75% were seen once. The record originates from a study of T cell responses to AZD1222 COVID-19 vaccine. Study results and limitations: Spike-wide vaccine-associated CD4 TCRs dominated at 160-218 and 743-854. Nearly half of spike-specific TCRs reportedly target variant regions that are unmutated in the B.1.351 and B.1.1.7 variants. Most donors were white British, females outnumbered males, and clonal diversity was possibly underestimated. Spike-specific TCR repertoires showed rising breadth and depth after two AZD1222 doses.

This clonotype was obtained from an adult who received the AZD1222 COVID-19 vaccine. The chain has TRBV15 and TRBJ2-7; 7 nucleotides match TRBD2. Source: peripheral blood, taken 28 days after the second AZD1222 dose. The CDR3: CATSRDGAGVYEQYF. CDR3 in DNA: TGTGCCACCAGCAGAGATGGTGCGGGGGTCTACGAGCAGTACTTC.